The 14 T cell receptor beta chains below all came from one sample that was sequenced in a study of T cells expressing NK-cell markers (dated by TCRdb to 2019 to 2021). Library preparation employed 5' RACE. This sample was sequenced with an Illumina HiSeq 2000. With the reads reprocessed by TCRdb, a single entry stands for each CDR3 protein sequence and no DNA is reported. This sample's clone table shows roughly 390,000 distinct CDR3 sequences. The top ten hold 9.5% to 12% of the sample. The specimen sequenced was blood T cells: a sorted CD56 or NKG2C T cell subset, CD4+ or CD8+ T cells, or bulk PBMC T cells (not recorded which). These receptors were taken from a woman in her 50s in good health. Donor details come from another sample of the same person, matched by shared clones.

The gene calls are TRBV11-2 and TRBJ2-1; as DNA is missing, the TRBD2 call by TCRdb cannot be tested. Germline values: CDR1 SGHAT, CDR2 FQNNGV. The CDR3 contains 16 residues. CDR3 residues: CASSSSGRAPNNEQFF.

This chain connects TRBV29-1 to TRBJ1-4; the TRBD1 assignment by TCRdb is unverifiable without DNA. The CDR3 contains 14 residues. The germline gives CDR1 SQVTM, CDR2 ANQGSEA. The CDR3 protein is CSARGPATNEKLFF.

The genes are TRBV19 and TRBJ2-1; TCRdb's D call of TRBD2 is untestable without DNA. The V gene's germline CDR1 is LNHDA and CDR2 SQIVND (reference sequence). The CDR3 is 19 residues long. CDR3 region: CASSILREDSGRARGEQFF.

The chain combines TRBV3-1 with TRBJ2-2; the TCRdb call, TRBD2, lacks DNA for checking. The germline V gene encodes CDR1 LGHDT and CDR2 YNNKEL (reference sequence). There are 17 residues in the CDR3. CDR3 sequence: CASSQDVGEGHTGELFF.

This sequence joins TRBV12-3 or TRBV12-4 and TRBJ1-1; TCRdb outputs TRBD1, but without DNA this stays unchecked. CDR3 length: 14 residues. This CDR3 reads CASSWRTGNTEAFF.

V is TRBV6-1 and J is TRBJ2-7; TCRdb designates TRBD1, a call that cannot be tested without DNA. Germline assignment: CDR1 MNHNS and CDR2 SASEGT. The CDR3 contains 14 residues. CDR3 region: CASSEKGDVYEQYF.

CDR3 sequence: CASSPSPGQGGQPQHF. The rearrangement links TRBV28 to TRBJ1-5; TCRdb gives TRBD1 as the D gene, but with no DNA this cannot be confirmed. The CDR3 has 16 amino acids. Germline values: CDR1 MDHEN, CDR2 SYDVKM.

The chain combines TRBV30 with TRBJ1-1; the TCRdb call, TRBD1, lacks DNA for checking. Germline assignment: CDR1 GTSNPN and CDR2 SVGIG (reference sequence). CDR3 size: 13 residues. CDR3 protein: CAWGTGGRTEAFF.

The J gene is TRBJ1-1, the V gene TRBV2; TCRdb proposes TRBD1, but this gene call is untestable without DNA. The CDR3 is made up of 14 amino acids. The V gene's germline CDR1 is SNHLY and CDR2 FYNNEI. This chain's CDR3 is CASSEVGGRTEAFF.

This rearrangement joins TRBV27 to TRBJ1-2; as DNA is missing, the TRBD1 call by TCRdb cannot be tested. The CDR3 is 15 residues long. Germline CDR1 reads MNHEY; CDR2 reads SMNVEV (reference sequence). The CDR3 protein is CASSSLGQGEIGYTF.

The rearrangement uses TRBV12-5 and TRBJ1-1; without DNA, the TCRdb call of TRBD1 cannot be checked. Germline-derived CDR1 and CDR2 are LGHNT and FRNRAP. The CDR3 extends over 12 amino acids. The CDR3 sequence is CASGLVKGEAFF.

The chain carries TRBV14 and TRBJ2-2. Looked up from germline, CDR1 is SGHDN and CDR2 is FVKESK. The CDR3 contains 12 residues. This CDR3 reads CASSQGGLRVFF.

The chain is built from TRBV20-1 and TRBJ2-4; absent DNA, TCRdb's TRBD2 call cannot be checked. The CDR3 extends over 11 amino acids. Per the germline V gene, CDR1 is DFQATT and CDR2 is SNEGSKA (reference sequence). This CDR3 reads CSGGEGNIQYF.

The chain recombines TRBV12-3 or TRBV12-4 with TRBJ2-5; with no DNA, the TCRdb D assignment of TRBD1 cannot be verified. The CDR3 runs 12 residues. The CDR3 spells CASSFGGETQYF.